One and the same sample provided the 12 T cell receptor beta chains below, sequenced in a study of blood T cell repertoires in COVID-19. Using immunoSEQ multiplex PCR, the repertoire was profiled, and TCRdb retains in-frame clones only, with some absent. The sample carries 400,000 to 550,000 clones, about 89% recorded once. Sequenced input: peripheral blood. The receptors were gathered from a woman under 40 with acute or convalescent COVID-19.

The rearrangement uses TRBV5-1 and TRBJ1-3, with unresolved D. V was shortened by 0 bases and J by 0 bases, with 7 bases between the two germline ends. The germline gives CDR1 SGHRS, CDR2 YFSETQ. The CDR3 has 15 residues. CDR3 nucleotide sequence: TGCGCCAGCAGCTTGGGAGAGATCTCTGGAAACACCATATATTTT. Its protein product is CASSLGEISGNTIYF.

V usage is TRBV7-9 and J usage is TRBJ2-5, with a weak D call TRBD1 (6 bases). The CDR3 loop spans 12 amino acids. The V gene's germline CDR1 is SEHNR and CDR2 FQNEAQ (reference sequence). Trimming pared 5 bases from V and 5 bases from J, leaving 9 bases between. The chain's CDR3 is CASSQQGETQYF. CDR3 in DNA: TGTGCCAGCAGCCAACAGGGTGAGACCCAGTACTTC.

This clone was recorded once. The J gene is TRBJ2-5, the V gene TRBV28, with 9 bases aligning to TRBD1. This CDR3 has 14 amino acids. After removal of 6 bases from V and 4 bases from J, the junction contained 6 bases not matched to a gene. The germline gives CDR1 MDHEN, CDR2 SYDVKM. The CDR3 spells CASRVVGQGETQYF. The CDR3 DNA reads TGTGCCAGCAGGGTCGTGGGACAGGGAGAGACCCAGTACTTC. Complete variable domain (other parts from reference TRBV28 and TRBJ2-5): DVKVTQSSRYLVKRTGEKVFLECVQDMDHENMFWYRQDPGLGLRLIYFSYDVKMKEKGDIPEGYSVSREKKERFSLILESASTNQTSMYLCASRVVGQGETQYFGPGTRLLVL.

The DNA of the CDR3 is TGCGCCAGCAGCCAAGAAGGACTAGCGGGGGGCGGGTACTCCTACAATGAGCAGTTCTTC. It is translated as CASSQEGLAGGGYSYNEQFF. The chain combines TRBV4-1 with TRBJ2-1; 14 bases map to TRBD2. CDR1 and CDR2 (germline): MGHRA, YSYEKL. CDR3 length: 20 amino acids. The V and J ends lost 0 bases and 0 bases, in that order; junction bases with no gene match: 7.

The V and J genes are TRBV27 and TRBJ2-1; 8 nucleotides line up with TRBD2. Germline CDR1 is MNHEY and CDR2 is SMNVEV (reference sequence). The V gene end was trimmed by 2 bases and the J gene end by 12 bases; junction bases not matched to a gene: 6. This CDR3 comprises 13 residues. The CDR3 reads CASSLIERGGQFF. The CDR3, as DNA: TGTGCCAGCAGTTTAATTGAACGGGGGGGGCAGTTCTTC.

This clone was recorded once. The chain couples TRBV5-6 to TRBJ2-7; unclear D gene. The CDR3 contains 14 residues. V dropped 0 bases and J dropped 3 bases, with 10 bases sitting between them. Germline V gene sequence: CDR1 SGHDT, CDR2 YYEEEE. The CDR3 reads CASSLGYGFYEQYF. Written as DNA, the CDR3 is TGTGCCAGCAGCTTGGGGTACGGGTTCTACGAGCAGTACTTC. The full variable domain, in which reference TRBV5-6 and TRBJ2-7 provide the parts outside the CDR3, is DAGVTQSPTHLIKTRGQQVTLRCSPKSGHDTVSWYQQALGQGPQFIFQYYEEEERQRGNFPDRFSGHQFPNYSSELNVNALLLGDSALYLCASSLGYGFYEQYFGPGTRLTVT.

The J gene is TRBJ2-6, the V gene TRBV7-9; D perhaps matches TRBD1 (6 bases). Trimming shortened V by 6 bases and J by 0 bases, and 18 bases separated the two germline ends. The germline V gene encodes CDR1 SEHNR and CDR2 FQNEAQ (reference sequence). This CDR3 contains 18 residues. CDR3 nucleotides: TGTGCCAGCAGTTCTAATTTCGGACAGAACTCTGGGGCCAACGTCCTGACTTTC. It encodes CASSSNFGQNSGANVLTF.

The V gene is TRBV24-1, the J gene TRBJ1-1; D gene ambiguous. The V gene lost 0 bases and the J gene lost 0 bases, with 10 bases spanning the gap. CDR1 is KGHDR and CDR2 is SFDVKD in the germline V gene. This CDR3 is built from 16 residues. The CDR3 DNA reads TGTGCCACCAGTGATTTGGTGGAGAGGGTGAACACTGAAGCTTTCTTT. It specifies CATSDLVERVNTEAFF.

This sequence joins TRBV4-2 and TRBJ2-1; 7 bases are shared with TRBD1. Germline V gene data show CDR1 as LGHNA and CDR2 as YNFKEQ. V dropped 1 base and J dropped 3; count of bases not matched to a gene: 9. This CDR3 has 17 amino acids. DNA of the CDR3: TGTGCCAGCAGCCAAGGGCAGACAGGGCTCCGCTACAATGAGCAGTTCTTC. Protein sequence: CASSQGQTGLRYNEQFF.

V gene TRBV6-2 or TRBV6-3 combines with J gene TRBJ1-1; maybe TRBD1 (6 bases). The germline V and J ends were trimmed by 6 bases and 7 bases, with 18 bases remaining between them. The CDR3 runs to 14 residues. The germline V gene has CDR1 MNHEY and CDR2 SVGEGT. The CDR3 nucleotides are TGTGCCAGCAGCCGACATGGACAGCCCTTTGAAGCTTTCTTT. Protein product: CASSRHGQPFEAFF.

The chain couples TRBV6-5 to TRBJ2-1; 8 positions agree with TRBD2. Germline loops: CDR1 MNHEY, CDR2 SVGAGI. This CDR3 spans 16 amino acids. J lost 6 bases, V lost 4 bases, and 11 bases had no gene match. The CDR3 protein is CASSFRLGLEGNEQFF. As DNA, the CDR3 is TGTGCCAGCAGTTTTCGTCTGGGACTAGAGGGCAATGAGCAGTTCTTC.

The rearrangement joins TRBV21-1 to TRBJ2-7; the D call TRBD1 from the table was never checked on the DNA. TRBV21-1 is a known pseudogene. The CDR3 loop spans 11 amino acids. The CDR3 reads CASGTSYEQYF. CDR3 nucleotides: TGTGCCAGCGGGACATCCTACGAGCAGTACTTC.